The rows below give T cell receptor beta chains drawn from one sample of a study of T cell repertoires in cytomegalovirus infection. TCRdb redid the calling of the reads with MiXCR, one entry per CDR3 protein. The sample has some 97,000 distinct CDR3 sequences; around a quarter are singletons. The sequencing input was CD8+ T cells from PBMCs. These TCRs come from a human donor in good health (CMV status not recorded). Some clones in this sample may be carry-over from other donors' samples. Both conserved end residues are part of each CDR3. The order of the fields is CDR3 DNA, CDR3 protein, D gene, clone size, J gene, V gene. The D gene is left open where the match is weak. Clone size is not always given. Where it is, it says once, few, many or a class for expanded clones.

DNA: TGTGCCAGCAGCTTACAGGGAAACACTGAAGCTTTCTTT
CDR3: CASSLQGNTEAFF
D: NA
size: many
J: TRBJ1-1
V: TRBV7-9

DNA: TGTGCCAGCAGTTTAGCCGTCAGGGGGACGAACACCGGGGAGCTGTTTTTT
CDR3: CASSLAVRGTNTGELFF
D: TRBD1
size: NA
J: TRBJ2-2
V: TRBV12-3/TRBV12-4

DNA: TGTGCCAGCAGTTACGAGGACCGGTCTCGTCGCCCCTACGAGCAGTACTTC
CDR3: CASSYEDRSRRPYEQYF
D: NA
size: NA
J: TRBJ2-7
V: TRBV6-2/TRBV6-3

DNA: TGTGCCAGCAGTCCAGGGGGCACTATTTCAGTAGCTTTCTTT
CDR3: CASSPGGTISVAFF
D: TRBD1
size: NA
J: TRBJ1-1
V: TRBV28

DNA: TGTGCCAGTACCTTACGGAGGGGCACCATGAACACTGAAGCTTTCTTT
CDR3: CASTLRRGTMNTEAFF
D: NA
size: NA
J: TRBJ1-1
V: TRBV19

DNA: TGTGCCAGCAGCAATGCAAAGACCGGAGCTTTCTTT
CDR3: CASSNAKTGAFF
D: NA
size: few
J: TRBJ1-1
V: TRBV12-3/TRBV12-4

DNA: TGTGCCAGCAGTTACGCGGGACAGGGGGGATTCGGCAATCAGCCCCAGCATTTT
CDR3: CASSYAGQGGFGNQPQHF
D: TRBD1
size: NA
J: TRBJ1-5
V: TRBV6-2/TRBV6-3

DNA: TGTGCCAGCAGCCCAGAAATGGGTCGCCCGGGAAGCACCGGGGAGCTGTTTTTT
CDR3: CASSPEMGRPGSTGELFF
D: NA
size: many
J: TRBJ2-2
V: TRBV7-2

DNA: TGTGCCAGCAGCGCATCGACAGGGCTAGGGTCACCCCTCCACTTT
CDR3: CASSASTGLGSPLHF
D: TRBD1
size: NA
J: TRBJ1-6
V: TRBV9

DNA: TGTGCCAGCAGCCCCCGTAGCGGGAGCTACCGCTACGAGCAGTACTTC
CDR3: CASSPRSGSYRYEQYF
D: TRBD2
size: few
J: TRBJ2-7
V: TRBV6-2/TRBV6-3

DNA: TGCAGCGTTGCGGGTCAGGGAATGGTTCCTAGCACAGATACGCAGTATTTT
CDR3: CSVAGQGMVPSTDTQYF
D: NA
size: NA
J: TRBJ2-3
V: TRBV29-1

DNA: TGTGCCAGCAGCTTAGTTGCAGGATATAATTCACCCCTCCACTTT
CDR3: CASSLVAGYNSPLHF
D: NA
size: many
J: TRBJ1-6
V: TRBV7-8

DNA: TGTGCCAGCAGTCCTTGGGCGCGGGAAAAACTGTTTTTT
CDR3: CASSPWAREKLFF
D: NA
size: NA
J: TRBJ1-4
V: TRBV7-9